A selection of T cell receptor beta chains follows, all from one sample in a study of CD8 T cells in Susac syndrome. TCRdb re-analysed the immunoSEQ multiplex PCR reads in MiXCR, keeping a single row per CDR3 protein. The data contain about 300,000 distinct CDR3 sequences, 65% to 90% of them seen just once; the ten biggest clones take up roughly 0.21%. The source material was CD8+ T cells from PBMCs. The receptors originated from a human donor with multiple sclerosis. The conserved cysteine and the conserved F or W are not part of the CDR3 here.

>TRBJ1-2|TRBV30|9
AWSGLGGYT
>TRBJ1-1|TRBV6-5|10
ASRTMNTEAF
>TRBJ2-7|TRBV19|13
ASSTEGQGVDEQY
>TRBJ2-7|TRBV11-1|14
ASSPPDRGLDYEQY
>TRBJ1-1|TRBV19|12
ASSQQGTSAEAF
>TRBJ1-4|TRBV29-1|10
SVWDAPEKLF
>TRBJ2-1|TRBV14|12
ASSQDPGQREQF
>TRBJ2-1|TRBV19|12
ASSETTGYNEQF
>TRBJ2-7|TRBV6-1|12
ASSFAGGSYEQY
>TRBJ1-2|TRBV28|13
ASSLIWGWDYGYT
>TRBJ1-1|TRBV28|12
ASSLWDRVSEAF
>TRBJ1-1|TRBV5-1|11
ASSLWRGPEAF
>TRBJ1-1|TRBV28|13
ASSLPSFLTTEAF
>TRBJ2-3|TRBV13|10
ASSEGGGTQY
>TRBJ2-7|TRBV28|12
ASSIRRWSYEQY
>TRBJ1-1|TRBV7-9|10
ASSPGRSEAF
>TRBJ2-5|TRBV6-5|15
ASSYGKGQAPGETQY
>TRBJ1-4|TRBV7-8|15
ASSLGDSSGVNEKLF
>TRBJ2-3|TRBV7-6|13
ASSLMGSGRDTQY
>TRBJ2-1|TRBV7-8|11
ASSLREGGEQF
>TRBJ2-5|TRBV20-1|14
SARDGQGVYQETQY
>TRBJ1-4|TRBV6-5|12
ASSEDSTSEKLF
>TRBJ2-7|TRBV2|10
ASTGVTYEQY
>TRBJ2-2|TRBV4-1|15
ASSQEWTSGSSGELF
>TRBJ2-1|TRBV5-4|13
ASSSGTSGRDEQF
>TRBJ1-5|TRBV6-2/TRBV6-3|10
ASSPGIQPQH
>TRBJ1-1|TRBV7-9|13
ASSSPGQELGEAF
>TRBJ2-1|TRBV29-1|11
SVVAANYNEQF
>TRBJ2-1|TRBV12-3/TRBV12-4|15
ASSLGAIPSSYNEQF
>TRBJ1-5|TRBV11-2|12
ASSTGQSNQPQH
>TRBJ2-7|TRBV27|14
ASSPVEFEGSYEQY
>TRBJ2-1|TRBV6-5|12
ASSHTQGRNEQF
>TRBJ2-3|TRBV7-6|14
ASSLVLGLITDTQY
>TRBJ2-2|TRBV13|15
ASSLTSGYSNTGELF